This record concerns one T cell receptor (beta chain) sequence. Trimming removed 7 bases from V and 5 bases from J; junction bases left unmatched: 5. This CDR3 has 14 amino acids. Germline values: CDR1 LNHDA, CDR2 SQIVND (reference sequence). Using immunoSEQ multiplex PCR, the repertoire was profiled, and TCRdb retains in-frame clones only, with some absent. The sample lists approximately 140,000 clones; roughly 90% were seen once. This record belongs to a study of T cell responses to AZD1222 COVID-19 vaccine. The sample consisted of peripheral blood, taken on day 0 of AZD1222 vaccination. The clonotype comes from an adult in good health. This sequence joins TRBV19 and TRBJ1-4; 9 nucleotides line up with TRBD1. The CDR3 spells CASTPGQGNEKLFF. The CDR3 DNA reads as TGTGCCAGTACCCCGGGACAGGGAAATGAAAAACTGTTTTTT.